What follows are 9 T cell receptor beta chains derived from one specimen sequenced in a study of blood T cell repertoires in COVID-19. Some clones are missing from TCRdb's copy, which holds only in-frame ones; the method was immunoSEQ multiplex PCR. The table lists 200,000 to 250,000 clones, 85% to 90% of them singletons. Source material: peripheral blood. These receptors came from a man aged 30 to 39 with COVID-19, enrolled during active disease.

V and J are TRBV28 and TRBJ2-2; D ambiguous. The V and J ends lost 5 bases and 1 base respectively, with 11 bases between them. Germline CDR1 reads MDHEN; CDR2 reads SYDVKM. This CDR3 is built from 15 residues. The CDR3 DNA reads as TGTGCCAGCAGTCCTTTCTCAGGGAACACCGGGGAGCTGTTTTTT. Its translation: CASSPFSGNTGELFF. The full variable domain, its missing parts supplied by reference TRBV28 and TRBJ2-2, is DVKVTQSSRYLVKRTGEKVFLECVQDMDHENMFWYRQDPGLGLRLIYFSYDVKMKEKGDIPEGYSVSREKKERFSLILESASTNQTSMYLCASSPFSGNTGELFFGEGSRLTVL.

The rearrangement uses TRBV5-1 and TRBJ1-2; TRBD1 matches at 7 bases. The V segment lost 4 bases and the J segment 4 bases; nucleotides outside the gene matches: 10. The CDR3 sequence is 15 residues long. Per the germline V gene, CDR1 is SGHRS and CDR2 is YFSETQ. CDR3 DNA: TGCGCCAGCAGCCCAGGACAGGCTACACGCTATGGCTACACCTTC. It codes for CASSPGQATRYGYTF.

This sequence joins TRBV11-2 and TRBJ2-1, with D perhaps TRBD1 (7 bases). This CDR3 is built from 16 residues. The germline V and J ends were trimmed by 6 bases and 4 bases, with 19 bases remaining between them. Germline V CDR1 and CDR2: SGHAT, FQNNGV. CDR3 region: CASRPTGDRTYNEQFF. CDR3 nucleotide sequence: TGTGCCAGCAGACCAACGGGGGACAGAACTTACAATGAGCAGTTCTTC.

This rearrangement joins TRBV7-3 to TRBJ1-2, with D possibly TRBD1 on 6 matching bases. Trimming took 4 bases from V and 7 from J, leaving 16 bases between them. Germline V CDR1 and CDR2: SGHTA, FQGTGA. This CDR3 comprises 14 residues. The CDR3 region has the DNA TGTGCCAGCAGCTCGGACAGCTACCTATCTGGCTACACCTTC. This encodes CASSSDSYLSGYTF.

The chain is built from TRBV15 and TRBJ1-4; 11 bases fit TRBD1. This CDR3 is 16 amino acids long. Germline CDR1 and CDR2: LNHNV and YYDKDF (reference sequence). V dropped 5 bases and J dropped 2; count of bases not matched to a gene: 4. The CDR3 here is CATSGTGGWTNEKLFF. The CDR3 bases are TGTGCCACCAGCGGGACAGGGGGATGGACTAATGAAAAACTGTTTTTT.

The rearrangement links TRBV24-1 to TRBJ2-3; no clear D. Germline V gives CDR1 KGHDR, CDR2 SFDVKD. The germline V and J ends were trimmed by 0 bases and 2 bases, with 11 bases remaining between them. The CDR3 covers 16 residues. The CDR3 region has the DNA TGTGCCACCAGTGATTTGCGTACGGCGGCCACAGATACGCAGTATTTT. Its translation is CATSDLRTAATDTQYF.

The gene calls are TRBV28 and TRBJ2-2; possibly TRBD2 for D (5 bases). This CDR3 comprises 16 residues. Germline V gene lookup returns CDR1 MDHEN and CDR2 SYDVKM. The V end was cut by 1 base, the J end by 1 base, with 10 bases between. The CDR3 loop is CASSLSVRGNTGELFF. CDR3 bases: TGTGCCAGCAGTTTATCTGTCCGGGGGAACACCGGGGAGCTGTTTTTT.

V and J are TRBV28 and TRBJ1-5; D remains ambiguous. The V end was cut by 3 bases, the J end by 4 bases, with 13 bases between. The CDR3 sequence is 15 residues long. Per the germline V gene, CDR1 is MDHEN and CDR2 is SYDVKM. CDR3: CASSFPRGGNQPQHF. DNA for the CDR3: TGTGCCAGCAGTTTCCCGCGCGGAGGTAATCAGCCCCAGCATTTT. Based on the CDR3 plus reference TRBV28 and TRBJ1-5, the full variable domain is DVKVTQSSRYLVKRTGEKVFLECVQDMDHENMFWYRQDPGLGLRLIYFSYDVKMKEKGDIPEGYSVSREKKERFSLILESASTNQTSMYLCASSFPRGGNQPQHFGDGTRLSIL.

This clone appeared a single time. The gene calls are TRBV28 and TRBJ1-2; D gene uncertain. Germline assignment: CDR1 MDHEN and CDR2 SYDVKM. The CDR3 consists of 14 residues. Trimming cost V 5 bases and J 7 bases, with 17 bases left between them. CDR3 protein: CASSLDGNIGGYTF. In DNA, the CDR3 is TGTGCCAGCAGTCTGGACGGGAATATCGGTGGCTACACCTTC.